This TCR beta chain was observed in a study of beta chain features in type 1 diabetes. Overall study results and limits: Type 1 diabetes patients had TCRB CDR3s that were shorter (moderately but significantly so) in all four CD4+ subsets. Using cDNA template may skew counts toward highly expressing activated cells.

Expressed TCRB transcripts were sequenced because the entire RNA isolate underwent reverse transcription. Sequencing was performed with immunoSEQ multiplex PCR; in TCRdb, only in-frame clones are kept and a portion is missing. The sample holds about 280,000 clones, over 12% seen once. This clone was detected only a few times. Its antigen is unidentified. Trimming cost V 5 bases and J 3 bases; bases outside gene matches: 5. This CDR3 region has 15 residues. The germline CDR1 and CDR2 sequences are SGHRS and YFSETQ. What was sequenced was naive CD4+ T cells from blood. The sequence was collected from a man in his late teens or twenties with type 1 diabetes. This chain joins TRBV5-1 and TRBJ2-2; 9 nucleotides agree with TRBD1. The DNA for the CDR3 is TGCGCCAGCAGAACCGGGACAGGGTACACCGGGGAGCTGTTTTTT. Translating gives CASRTGTGYTGELFF.